A selection of T cell receptor beta chains follows, all from one sample in a study of CD8+ T cells in alopecia areata. Sequenced by immunoSEQ multiplex PCR; TCRdb stores in-frame clones only, minus some. The sample has some 100,000 clones; roughly 66% are singletons. Specimen: CD4+ T cells sorted from blood. The receptors were sampled from a human donor in good health. Both conserved end residues are part of each CDR3. D genes are given only for firm matches. A row's size may be missing; if present it is once, few, many or a size class.

clone size	D gene	J gene	V gene	CDR3 protein	CDR3 DNA
.	.	TRBJ2-5	TRBV2	CASGPEGTQYF	TGTGCCAGCGGTCCGGAGGGGACCCAGTACTTC
.	TRBD1	TRBJ2-7	TRBV6-5	CASRMTGYEQYF	TGTGCCAGCAGAATGACAGGGTACGAGCAGTACTTC
.	TRBD1	TRBJ2-6	TRBV30	CAWNRQGSAGANVLTF	TGTGCCTGGAACAGACAGGGATCGGCAGGGGCCAACGTCCTGACTTTC
few	TRBD1	TRBJ1-2	TRBV5-5	CASGSTGNYGYTF	TGTGCCAGTGGATCGACAGGGAACTATGGCTACACCTTC
.	TRBD1	TRBJ1-5	TRBV4-1	CASSQDPRQGERNQPQHF	TGCGCCAGCAGCCAAGATCCGCGACAGGGGGAGCGCAATCAGCCCCAGCATTTT
.	.	TRBJ2-4	TRBV5-6	CASSLPGVAKNIQYF	TGTGCCAGCAGCTTGCCCGGGGTTGCCAAAAACATTCAGTACTTC
.	.	TRBJ2-7	TRBV5-1	CASSLGGQLSSYEQYF	TGCGCCAGCAGCTTGGGAGGACAGTTGAGCTCCTACGAGCAGTACTTC
.	.	TRBJ2-5	TRBV7-2	CASSTRRDSETQYF	TGTGCCAGCAGCACGAGGAGGGACTCAGAGACCCAGTACTTC
.	TRBD1	TRBJ1-2	TRBV25-1	CASSPQGAVSGYTF	TGTGCCAGCAGTCCACAGGGGGCAGTGAGTGGCTACACCTTC
few	TRBD2	TRBJ2-3	TRBV5-4	CASSLVGGATDTQYF	TGTGCCAGCAGCTTGGTCGGGGGGGCCACAGATACGCAGTATTTT
.	.	TRBJ1-4	TRBV27	CASSWGGATNEKLFF	TGTGCCAGCAGTTGGGGGGGAGCAACTAATGAAAAACTGTTTTTT
.	.	TRBJ2-5	TRBV29-1	CSVHTGPQETQYF	TGCAGCGTCCACACGGGACCCCAAGAGACCCAGTACTTC
few	.	TRBJ2-7	TRBV29-1	CSATKAGISYEQYF	TGCAGCGCAACAAAGGCAGGGATCTCCTACGAGCAGTACTTC
.	TRBD1	TRBJ1-4	TRBV27	CASSLAGTGGEKLFF	TGTGCCAGCAGTCTTGCCGGGACAGGGGGTGAAAAACTGTTTTTT
.	.	TRBJ2-3	TRBV11-2	CASSPNIEDTQYF	TGTGCCAGCAGCCCTAACATCGAAGATACGCAGTATTTT
.	.	TRBJ1-1	TRBV29-1	CSVLEGNTEAFF	TGCAGCGTCCTGGAGGGGAACACTGAAGCTTTCTTT
few	TRBD1	TRBJ2-2	TRBV30	CAWSKRGLTGELFF	TGTGCCTGGAGTAAAAGGGGGCTCACCGGGGAGCTGTTTTTT
.	.	TRBJ2-1	TRBV6-5	CASSYDATSRQFF	TGTGCCAGCAGTTACGATGCAACCTCGAGGCAGTTCTTC
few	.	TRBJ1-5	TRBV30	CAWSAAANQPQHF	TGTGCCTGGAGTGCGGCAGCGAATCAGCCCCAGCATTTT
.	.	TRBJ1-2	TRBV14	CASSPRGVAGYTF	TGTGCCAGCAGCCCGAGAGGAGTAGCTGGCTACACCTTC
.	.	TRBJ2-1	TRBV6-5	CASSYSLQRANEQFF	TGTGCCAGCAGTTACTCCCTTCAAAGGGCGAATGAGCAGTTCTTC
.	TRBD1	TRBJ1-2	TRBV29-1	CSDDRGPLGYTF	TGCAGCGACGACAGGGGGCCTTTAGGCTACACCTTC
few	.	TRBJ1-1	TRBV7-2	CASSSRWGTTEAFF	TGTGCCAGCAGCTCCCGGTGGGGGACCACTGAAGCTTTCTTT
.	.	TRBJ2-5	TRBV15	CATSRDAGSETQYF	TGTGCCACCAGCAGAGATGCAGGTTCAGAGACCCAGTACTTC
once	TRBD1	TRBJ1-1	TRBV4-1	CASSRQGVNTEAFF	TGCGCCAGCAGCCGTCAGGGGGTGAACACTGAAGCTTTCTTT
.	TRBD1	TRBJ2-7	TRBV29-1	CSVETGSEQYF	TGCAGCGTGGAGACAGGGTCCGAGCAGTACTTC
.	.	TRBJ2-1	TRBV5-1	CASSLRTATHEQFF	TGCGCCAGCAGCTTGAGAACGGCAACACATGAGCAGTTCTTC
few	.	TRBJ2-2	TRBV7-7	CASSLGQNTGELFF	TGTGCCAGCAGCTTAGGACAGAACACCGGGGAGCTGTTTTTT
.	.	TRBJ2-5	TRBV12-5	CASGLVGETQYF	TGTGCTAGTGGTTTGGTGGGGGAGACCCAGTACTTC
.	TRBD1	TRBJ2-7	TRBV4-1	CASRRTGDNEQYF	TGCGCCAGCAGACGGACAGGGGATAACGAGCAGTACTTC
.	.	TRBJ1-1	TRBV5-4	CASSSGGVDTEAFF	TGTGCCAGCAGCTCCGGAGGGGTAGACACTGAAGCTTTCTTT
.	.	TRBJ2-2	TRBV5-1	CASSLVGTGELFF	TGCGCCAGCAGCTTGGTTGGGACCGGGGAGCTGTTTTTT
many	.	TRBJ1-1	TRBV29-1	CSVGGSGLGIEAFF	TGCAGCGTTGGGGGTTCGGGGCTTGGGATAGAAGCTTTCTTT
.	.	TRBJ2-1	TRBV19	CASSMWVGGYQNEQFF	TGTGCCAGTAGTATGTGGGTCGGAGGTTATCAAAATGAGCAGTTCTTC
.	.	TRBJ1-5	TRBV7-8	CASSSGTLNQPQHF	TGTGCCAGCAGCTCCGGGACGCTCAATCAGCCCCAGCATTTT
.	.	TRBJ1-2	TRBV30	CAWSPHWKDGYTF	TGTGCCTGGAGTCCCCACTGGAAGGATGGCTACACCTTC
.	.	TRBJ1-2	TRBV5-1	CASSLASGTNYGYTF	TGCGCCAGCAGCTTGGCGAGCGGAACTAACTATGGCTACACCTTC